These T cell receptor beta chains were read from a single sample in a study of blood T cell repertoires in COVID-19. Produced via immunoSEQ multiplex PCR; TCRdb's table is partial and in-frame only. Of hundreds of thousands of clones detected, roughly 80% appear once; the ten largest clones hold roughly 10%. The specimen sequenced was peripheral blood. These TCRs come from a man at least 80 years old with acute or convalescent COVID-19. The CDR3 runs from the conserved cysteine through the conserved F or W. Each record gives: CDR3 protein, CDR3 DNA, CDR3 length, D gene, V gene, clone size, J gene. A D gene is named only where the DNA matches it firmly. Clone size is not always given. Where it is, it says once, few, many or a class for expanded clones.

CDR3aa: CASSSQGRVDTGELFF
CDR3nt: TGCGCCAGCAGCTCCCAAGGCAGGGTAGACACCGGGGAGCTGTTTTTT
len: 16
d_gene: .
v_gene: TRBV5-1
abundance: .
j_gene: TRBJ2-2

CDR3aa: CASSRAVVGALEAFF
CDR3nt: TGCGCCAGCAGCCGAGCTGTGGTAGGGGCGCTTGAAGCTTTCTTT
len: 15
d_gene: .
v_gene: TRBV4-1
abundance: .
j_gene: TRBJ1-1

CDR3aa: CASSPRGYGTLLRTDTQYF
CDR3nt: TGTGCCAGTAGCCCGAGGGGGTATGGGACCCTCCTTCGTACAGATACGCAGTATTTT
len: 19
d_gene: .
v_gene: TRBV19
abundance: .
j_gene: TRBJ2-3

CDR3aa: CASTQRQASWRNTEAFF
CDR3nt: TGTGCCAGTACCCAAAGACAGGCTTCTTGGCGAAACACTGAAGCTTTCTTT
len: 17
d_gene: .
v_gene: TRBV19
abundance: .
j_gene: TRBJ1-1

CDR3aa: CASSLAAVEQFF
CDR3nt: TGTGCCAGCAGTTTAGCTGCGGTTGAGCAGTTCTTC
len: 12
d_gene: .
v_gene: TRBV12-3/TRBV12-4
abundance: .
j_gene: TRBJ2-1

CDR3aa: CATSELPRQGGYEQYF
CDR3nt: TGTGCCACCAGTGAGCTCCCCCGACAGGGAGGATACGAGCAGTACTTC
len: 16
d_gene: .
v_gene: TRBV24-1
abundance: few
j_gene: TRBJ2-7

CDR3aa: CATSSQGSTGDYTF
CDR3nt: TGTGCCACCAGTTCACAGGGTTCCACGGGTGACTACACCTTC
len: 14
d_gene: .
v_gene: TRBV24-1
abundance: .
j_gene: TRBJ1-2

CDR3aa: CATSDARGQNNEQFF
CDR3nt: TGTGCCACCAGTGATGCGCGGGGACAGAACAATGAGCAGTTCTTC
len: 15
d_gene: .
v_gene: TRBV24-1
abundance: .
j_gene: TRBJ2-1

CDR3aa: CASTQGPGRMNGYTF
CDR3nt: TGTGCCAGCACCCAGGGGCCAGGGCGGATGAATGGCTACACCTTC
len: 15
d_gene: .
v_gene: TRBV7-2
abundance: .
j_gene: TRBJ1-2

CDR3aa: CASSFRTGGAEQYF
CDR3nt: TGTGCCAGCAGCTTCCGGACAGGGGGCGCCGAGCAGTACTTC
len: 14
d_gene: TRBD1
v_gene: TRBV14
abundance: .
j_gene: TRBJ2-7